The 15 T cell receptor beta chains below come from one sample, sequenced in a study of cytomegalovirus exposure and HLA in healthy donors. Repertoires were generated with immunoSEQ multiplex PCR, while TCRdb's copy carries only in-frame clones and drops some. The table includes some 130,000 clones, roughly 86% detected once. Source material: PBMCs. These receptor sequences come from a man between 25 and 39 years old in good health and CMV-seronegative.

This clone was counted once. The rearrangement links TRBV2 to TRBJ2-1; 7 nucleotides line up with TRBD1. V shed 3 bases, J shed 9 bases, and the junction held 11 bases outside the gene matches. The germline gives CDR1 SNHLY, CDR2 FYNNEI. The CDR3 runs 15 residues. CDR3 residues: CASSDPGGRATEQFF. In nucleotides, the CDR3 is TGTGCCAGCAGTGACCCAGGGGGTCGGGCCACTGAGCAGTTCTTC.

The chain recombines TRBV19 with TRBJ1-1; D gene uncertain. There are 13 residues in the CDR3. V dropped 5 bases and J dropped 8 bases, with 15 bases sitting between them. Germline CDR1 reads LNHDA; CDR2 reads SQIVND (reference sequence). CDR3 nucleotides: TGTGCCAGTAGTGCGTACCCCCACCGAGAAGCTTTCTTT. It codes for CASSAYPHREAFF.

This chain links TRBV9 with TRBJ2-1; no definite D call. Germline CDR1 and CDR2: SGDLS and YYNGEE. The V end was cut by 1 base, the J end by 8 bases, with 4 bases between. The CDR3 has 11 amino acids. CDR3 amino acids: CASSVFDEQFF. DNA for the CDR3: TGTGCCAGCAGCGTATTCGATGAGCAGTTCTTC.

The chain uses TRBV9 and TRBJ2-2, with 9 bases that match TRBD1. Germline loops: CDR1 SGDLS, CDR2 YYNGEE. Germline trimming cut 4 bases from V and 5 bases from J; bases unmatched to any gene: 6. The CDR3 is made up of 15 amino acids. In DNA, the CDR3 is TGTGCCAGCAGCACAGCCGGGACAGGGACCGGGGAGCTGTTTTTT. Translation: CASSTAGTGTGELFF.

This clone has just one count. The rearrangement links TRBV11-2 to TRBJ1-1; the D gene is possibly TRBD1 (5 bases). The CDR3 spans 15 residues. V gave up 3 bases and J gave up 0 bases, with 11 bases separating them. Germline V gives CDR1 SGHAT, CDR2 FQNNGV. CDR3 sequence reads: CASSFQGSMNTEAFF. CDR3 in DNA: TGTGCCAGCAGCTTTCAGGGCTCTATGAACACTGAAGCTTTCTTT. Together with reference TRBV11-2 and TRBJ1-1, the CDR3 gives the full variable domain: EAGVAQSPRYKIIEKRQSVAFWCNPISGHATLYWYQQILGQGPKLLIQFQNNGVVDDSQLPKDRFSAERLKGVDSTLKIQPAKLEDSAVYLCASSFQGSMNTEAFFGQGTRLTVV.

The CDR3 DNA follows: TGTGCCATCAGTGTTGGAGAATACGATGGCTACACCTTC. It specifies CAISVGEYDGYTF. This chain uses TRBV10-3 with TRBJ1-2; unclear D gene. Germline V CDR1 and CDR2: ENHRY, SYGVKD. The ends were cut back, 4 bases at V and 6 bases at J, with 12 bases in the middle. The CDR3 length is 13 residues.

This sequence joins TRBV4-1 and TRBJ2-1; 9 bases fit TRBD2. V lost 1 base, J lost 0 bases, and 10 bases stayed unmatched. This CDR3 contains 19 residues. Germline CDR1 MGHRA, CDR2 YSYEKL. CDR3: CASSQVNPTSGYSYNEQFF. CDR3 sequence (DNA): TGCGCCAGCAGCCAAGTAAACCCGACTAGCGGATACTCCTACAATGAGCAGTTCTTC.

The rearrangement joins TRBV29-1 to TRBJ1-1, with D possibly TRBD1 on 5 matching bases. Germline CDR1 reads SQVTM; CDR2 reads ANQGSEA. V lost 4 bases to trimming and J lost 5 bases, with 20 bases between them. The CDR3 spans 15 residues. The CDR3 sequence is CSVGQGWIMGTEAFF. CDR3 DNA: TGCAGCGTTGGCCAGGGTTGGATTATGGGAACTGAAGCTTTCTTT.

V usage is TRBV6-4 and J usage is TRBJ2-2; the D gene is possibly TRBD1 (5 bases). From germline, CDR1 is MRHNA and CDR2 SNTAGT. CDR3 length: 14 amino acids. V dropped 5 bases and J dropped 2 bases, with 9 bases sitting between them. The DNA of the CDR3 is TGTGCCAGCAGTAATCAGGGTAACACCGGGGAGCTGTTTTTT. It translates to CASSNQGNTGELFF.

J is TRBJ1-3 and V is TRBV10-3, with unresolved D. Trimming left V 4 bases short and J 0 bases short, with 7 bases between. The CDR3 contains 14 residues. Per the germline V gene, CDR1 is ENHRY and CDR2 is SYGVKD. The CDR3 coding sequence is TGTGCCATCAGTGCCCTCAGCTCTGGAAACACCATATATTTT. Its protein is CAISALSSGNTIYF.

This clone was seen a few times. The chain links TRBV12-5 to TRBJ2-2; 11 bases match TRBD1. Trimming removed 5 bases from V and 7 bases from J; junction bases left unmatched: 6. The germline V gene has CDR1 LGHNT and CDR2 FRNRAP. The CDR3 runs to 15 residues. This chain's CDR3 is CASGTGTGGGGELFF. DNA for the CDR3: TGTGCTAGTGGTACGGGGACAGGGGGTGGCGGGGAGCTGTTTTTT.

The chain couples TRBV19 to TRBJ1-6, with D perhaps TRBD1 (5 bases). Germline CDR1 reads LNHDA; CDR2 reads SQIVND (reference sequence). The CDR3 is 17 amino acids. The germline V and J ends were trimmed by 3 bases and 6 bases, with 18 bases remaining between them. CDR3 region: CASSIFPQQGGNSPLHF. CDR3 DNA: TGTGCCAGTAGTATTTTTCCCCAGCAGGGTGGTAATTCACCCCTCCACTTT.

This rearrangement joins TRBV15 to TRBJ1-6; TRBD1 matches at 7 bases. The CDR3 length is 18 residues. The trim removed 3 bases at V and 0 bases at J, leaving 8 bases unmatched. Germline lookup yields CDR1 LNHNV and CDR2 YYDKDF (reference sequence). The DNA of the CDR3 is TGTGCCACCAGCAGTGGTGACAGGGCCAGCTCCTATAATTCACCCCTCCACTTT. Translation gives CATSSGDRASSYNSPLHF.

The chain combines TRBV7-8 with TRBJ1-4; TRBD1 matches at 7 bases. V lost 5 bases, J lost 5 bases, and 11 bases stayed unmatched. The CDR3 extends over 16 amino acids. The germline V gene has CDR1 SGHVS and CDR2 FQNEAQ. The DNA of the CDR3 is TGTGCCAGCAGCCCGGACGACAGGGTTAGGAATGAAAAACTGTTTTTT. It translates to CASSPDDRVRNEKLFF.

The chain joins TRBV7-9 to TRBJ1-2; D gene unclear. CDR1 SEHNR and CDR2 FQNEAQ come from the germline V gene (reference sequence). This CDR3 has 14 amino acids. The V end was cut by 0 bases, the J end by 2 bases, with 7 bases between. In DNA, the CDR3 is TGTGCCAGCAGCTTAGCGCCGGGGAACTATGGCTACACCTTC. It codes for CASSLAPGNYGYTF.